This entry lists 17 T cell receptor beta chains sequenced from one sample in a study of T cells in narcolepsy. The protocol was immunoSEQ multiplex PCR, while the TCRdb copy is restricted to in-frame clones and leaves out a portion. The sample lists 25,000 to 35,000 clones, approximately 79% occurring once. Sequencing used memory (CD45RA-) CD4+ T cells from blood. The receptor set was obtained from a human donor in good health.

This chain connects TRBV18 to TRBJ2-5; a possible D gene is TRBD2 (6 bases). Germline V gene lookup returns CDR1 KGHSH and CDR2 LQKENI. Trimming took 3 bases from V and 5 from J, leaving 16 bases between them. The CDR3 is made up of 15 amino acids. CDR3 loop: CASSPDRLVSETQYF. In DNA, the CDR3 is TGTGCCAGCTCACCCGACCGACTAGTATCTGAGACCCAGTACTTC.

The chain uses TRBV11-2 and TRBJ2-1; D possibly uses TRBD1 or TRBD2 (5 bases each). The CDR3 is 16 amino acids. V lost 6 bases and J lost 0, with 15 bases in between. The V gene's germline CDR1 is SGHAT and CDR2 FQNNGV. The CDR3 nucleotides are TGTGCCAGCAGAGGGGTGAGGGGTAGCTCCTACAATGAGCAGTTCTTC. It specifies CASRGVRGSSYNEQFF.

In this sample, this clone turned up a few times. This rearrangement joins TRBV11-3 to TRBJ2-1; 7 bases are a match to TRBD2. J gave up 8 bases and V 1 base, and 5 bases lay outside the gene matches. Per the germline V gene, CDR1 is SGHNT and CDR2 is YENEEA. The CDR3 is 14 amino acids. CDR3: CASSLGLASDEQFF. The CDR3 DNA is TGTGCCAGCAGCTTAGGACTAGCTAGCGATGAGCAGTTCTTC.

The chain has TRBV7-6 and TRBJ2-4; D is possibly TRBD2 (5 bases). The length of the CDR3 is 14 residues. Trimming removed 1 base from V and 11 bases from J, with 15 bases in between. From germline, CDR1 is SGHVS and CDR2 FNYEAQ. This CDR3 reads CASSLGGESLVQYF. Written as DNA, the CDR3 is TGTGCCAGCAGCTTAGGTGGGGAGAGTCTAGTTCAGTACTTC.

The sample holds one count of this clone. The chain combines TRBV20-1 with TRBJ1-1, with D possibly being TRBD1 (5 bases). This CDR3 spans 11 amino acids. Trimming cost V 0 bases and J 11 bases, with 10 bases left between them. Germline-derived CDR1 and CDR2 are DFQATT and SNEGSKA (reference sequence). As DNA, the CDR3 is TGCAGTGCTAGAGATGGCAGGGTGGCTTTCTTT. Translating it yields CSARDGRVAFF.

This clone was counted a few times. V gene TRBV7-9 combines with J gene TRBJ1-6; 7 nucleotides match TRBD1. The CDR3 extends over 15 amino acids. Trimming took 6 bases from V and 1 from J; bases not matched to a gene: 3. Germline V CDR1 and CDR2: SEHNR, FQNEAQ (reference sequence). The CDR3 region has the DNA TGTGCCAGCAGACCAGGGGGGTCCTATAATTCACCCCTCCACTTT. This sequence encodes CASRPGGSYNSPLHF.

This chain joins TRBV18 and TRBJ2-1; possible D gene TRBD2, 6 bases. Germline V gives CDR1 KGHSH, CDR2 LQKENI. Trimming removed 2 bases from V and 0 bases from J, with 14 bases in between. The CDR3 is 17 amino acids. For the CDR3, the DNA is TGTGCCAGCTCACCATCGGGACTCTCGAGCTCCTACAATGAGCAGTTCTTC. Its translation: CASSPSGLSSSYNEQFF.

The chain links TRBV4-1 to TRBJ1-6, with TRBD1 as a possible D gene (5 bases). CDR3 length equals 15 residues. The ends were cut back, 0 bases at V and 8 bases at J, with 11 bases in the middle. Germline V gene lookup returns CDR1 MGHRA and CDR2 YSYEKL. The DNA of the CDR3 is TGCGCCAGCAGCCAAGAGCGGGGCAGCTATTCACCCCTCCACTTT. It is translated as CASSQERGSYSPLHF.

CDR3 in DNA: TGTGCCAGCAGCTTAGGAATGGGGCAGGGAGAGACCCAGTACTTC. Protein product: CASSLGMGQGETQYF. J is TRBJ2-5 and V is TRBV7-9, with D maybe TRBD1 (5 bases). Trimming stripped 1 base from V and 4 bases from J, with 13 bases between. CDR3 length: 15 residues. In germline, CDR1 is SEHNR, CDR2 FQNEAQ (reference sequence).

For this clone: At the DNA level, this CDR3 is encoded by other sequences in the same sample as well. The chain carries TRBV28 and TRBJ1-2; D is ambiguous. Trimming cost V 8 bases and J 2 bases, with 6 bases left between them. Germline V CDR1 and CDR2: MDHEN, SYDVKM. The CDR3 has 11 amino acids. CDR3 residues: CASEANYGYTF. CDR3 nucleotide sequence: TGTGCCAGCGAGGCCAACTATGGCTACACCTTC.

V and J are TRBV28 and TRBJ1-1, with D perhaps matching TRBD1 (5 bases). The CDR3 contains 15 residues. Germline lookup yields CDR1 MDHEN and CDR2 SYDVKM. V lost 6 bases and J 2 bases, leaving 16 bases between the germline ends. The CDR3 DNA is TGTGCCAGCAGATTGGGGGGGGGACGTAACACTGAAGCTTTCTTT. Its protein is CASRLGGGRNTEAFF.

The chain uses TRBV20-1 and TRBJ2-7; D ambiguous. Trimming pared 5 bases from V and 1 base from J, leaving 3 bases between. CDR1 and CDR2 from the germline V gene are DFQATT and SNEGSKA (reference sequence). The CDR3 covers 10 residues. The CDR3: CSAASYEQYF. The CDR3 nucleotides are TGCAGTGCTGCTTCCTACGAGCAGTACTTC.

This clone was seen only once. The rearrangement joins TRBV5-6 to TRBJ2-1; TRBD1 agrees at 9 bases. J lost 7 bases, V lost 0 bases, and 5 bases had no gene match. Germline CDR1 reads SGHDT; CDR2 reads YYEEEE. This CDR3 is 15 amino acids long. CDR3 coding DNA: TGTGCCAGCAGCTTGGACAGGGGGCGCTTAAATGAGCAGTTCTTC. Translating it yields CASSLDRGRLNEQFF. Combining the CDR3 with reference TRBV5-6 and TRBJ2-1 gives the whole variable domain DAGVTQSPTHLIKTRGQQVTLRCSPKSGHDTVSWYQQALGQGPQFIFQYYEEEERQRGNFPDRFSGHQFPNYSSELNVNALLLGDSALYLCASSLDRGRLNEQFFGPGTRLTVL.

The J gene is TRBJ2-3, the V gene TRBV9; no reliable D call. V gave up 0 bases and J gave up 6 bases, with 11 bases separating them. This CDR3 spans 14 amino acids. Germline V gene lookup returns CDR1 SGDLS and CDR2 YYNGEE. The CDR3 here is CASSVGEGYDTQYF. The CDR3 DNA reads as TGTGCCAGCAGCGTAGGCGAAGGGTATGATACGCAGTATTTT.

This clone appeared once. The rearrangement links TRBV25-1 to TRBJ2-7; D is possibly TRBD1 or TRBD2 (5 bases each). CDR3 size: 15 residues. Trimming left V 3 bases short and J 2 bases short, with 14 bases between. Germline V gene lookup returns CDR1 MGHDK and CDR2 SYGVNS. The CDR3 here is CASSDPHGATYEQYF. The CDR3 region has the DNA TGTGCCAGCAGTGACCCTCACGGGGCGACCTACGAGCAGTACTTC.

The chain is built from TRBV28 and TRBJ1-3, with D uncertain. Trimming pared 3 bases from V and 0 bases from J, leaving 9 bases between. The CDR3 covers 15 residues. CDR1 and CDR2 (germline): MDHEN, SYDVKM. The CDR3 is CASSFSQLSGNTIYF. The CDR3 bases are TGTGCCAGCAGTTTCAGCCAGCTCTCTGGAAACACCATATATTTT.

The chain recombines TRBV7-2 with TRBJ1-2; D unclear. V lost 0 bases to trimming and J lost 4 bases, with 18 bases between them. This CDR3 comprises 17 residues. CDR1 and CDR2 (germline): SGHTA, FQGNSA. This CDR3 reads CASSLAAAANTPYGYTF. CDR3 nucleotide sequence: TGTGCCAGCAGCTTAGCAGCAGCCGCCAATACCCCCTATGGCTACACCTTC.